By proportion, the clone carrying this TCR beta chain is medium-sized (0.01 to 0.1%). Antigen unknown. The ends were cut back, 7 bases at V and 1 base at J, with 5 bases in the middle. Looked up from germline, CDR1 is MGHDK and CDR2 is SYGVNS. This CDR3 spans 12 amino acids. This sample is part of a study of lung T cells in sarcoidosis with Löfgren's syndrome. One entry per CDR3 protein, called by TCRdb with MiXCR from the reads. The sample comprises 15,000 to 25,000 distinct CDR3 sequences, over 20% of which are singletons, and approximately 0.78% rests with the top ten. Study-wide findings and caveats: TRAV12-1 and TRBV2 were reportedly most expanded in Löfgren's patients.

Sample: CD4+ T cells from bronchoalveolar lavage. The receptor was derived from a human donor with sarcoidosis (Löfgren's syndrome or another form), or a control subject (not recorded which). This chain links TRBV25-1 with TRBJ1-3; D not resolved. The CDR3 here is CASISSGNTIYF. CDR3 in DNA: TGTGCCAGCATAAGTTCTGGAAACACCATATATTTT.